A single sample is the source of the 32 T cell receptor beta chains below, sequenced in a study of blood T cell repertoires in COVID-19. Profiled with immunoSEQ multiplex PCR; TCRdb holds only in-frame clones, not every one. The data contain about 210,000 clones, almost 85% of them seen just once; the ten biggest clones take up approximately 8%. Sequencing was carried out using peripheral blood. Receptors originate from a woman between 45 and 60 years old with active or convalescent COVID-19.

The chain employs TRBV29-1 and TRBJ1-1; no reliable D call. V gave up 7 bases and J gave up 0 bases, with 3 bases separating them. The germline CDR1 and CDR2 sequences are SQVTM and ANQGSEA. This CDR3 is built from 10 residues. The CDR3 sequence is CSAMNTEAFF. The CDR3 bases are TGCAGCGCCATGAACACTGAAGCTTTCTTT.

This clone was seen repeatedly, ten times or more. J is TRBJ1-2 and V is TRBV28, with 8 bases that match TRBD1. Germline V gene sequence: CDR1 MDHEN, CDR2 SYDVKM. V dropped 4 bases and J dropped 4; count of bases not matched to a gene: 11. This CDR3 is built from 16 residues. The CDR3: CASSSTGGTGLYGYTF. The CDR3 nucleotides read TGTGCCAGCAGTTCCACAGGGGGGACAGGACTCTATGGCTACACCTTC.

The CDR3 nucleotides are TGTGCCAGCAGCCGGGACTCCTATAATTCACCCCTCCACTTT. Amino acid sequence: CASSRDSYNSPLHF. The chain uses TRBV7-3 and TRBJ1-6; D ambiguous. Per germline, CDR1 SGHTA and CDR2 FQGTGA. This CDR3 region has 14 residues. Trimming took 5 bases from V and 0 from J, leaving 5 bases between them.

The V call is TRBV19, the J call TRBJ2-7; 7 nucleotides agree with TRBD1. Germline CDR1 LNHDA, CDR2 SQIVND (reference sequence). Losses at the gene ends were 8 bases for V and 3 bases for J; bases not matched to a gene: 7. CDR3 length: 13 residues. The CDR3 loop reads CASLSYRGYEQYV. Here the CDR3 DNA reads TGTGCCAGTCTTAGCTACAGGGGCTACGAGCAGTACGTC.

V usage is TRBV21-1 and J usage is TRBJ2-7; TRBD2 is the table's D call and was not checked against the DNA. TRBV21-1 has pseudogene status. The CDR3 consists of 13 residues. CDR3 bases: TGTGCCAGACGGGACTGGTCCTCCTACGAGCAGTACTTC. It yields the protein CARRDWSSYEQYF.

The chain is built from TRBV5-1 and TRBJ2-2; TRBD1 agrees at 9 bases. J gave up 2 bases and V 2 bases, and 1 base lay outside the gene matches. The CDR3 totals 15 residues. Germline V gene data show CDR1 as SGHRS and CDR2 as YFSETQ. The CDR3 spells CASSLQGANTGELFF. CDR3 in DNA: TGCGCCAGCAGCTTACAGGGGGCAAACACCGGGGAGCTGTTTTTT.

This clone was observed many times. V is TRBV12-2 and J is TRBJ1-1. TRBV12-2 is termed a pseudogene. There are 17 residues in the CDR3. The CDR3 sequence: CASRPGPWGDLNTEAFF. CDR3 coding DNA: TGTGCAAGTCGCCCGGGACCTTGGGGGGATTTGAACACTGAAGCTTTCTTT.

V is TRBV9 and J is TRBJ1-2; possible D gene TRBD1, 5 bases. Trimming removed 3 bases at V and 4 bases at J, with 16 bases between. This CDR3 spans 15 amino acids. Per germline, CDR1 SGDLS and CDR2 YYNGEE. This CDR3 reads CASSEGGAPLYGYTF. In DNA, the CDR3 is TGTGCCAGCAGCGAGGGAGGGGCACCCCTCTATGGCTACACCTTC.

The CDR3 loop is CASSSLSDYGYTF. CDR3 sequence (DNA): TGTGCCAGCAGCTCTCTCTCGGACTATGGCTACACCTTC. The gene calls are TRBV5-4 and TRBJ1-2; no definite D call. The CDR3 has 13 residues. V was trimmed by 3 bases and J by 3 bases, leaving 9 bases between them. Germline V CDR1 and CDR2: SGHNT, YYREEE (reference sequence).

The chain joins TRBV5-5 to TRBJ1-2; the D gene is possibly TRBD1 (6 bases). The germline gives CDR1 SGHKS, CDR2 YYEKEE (reference sequence). Trimming took off 4 bases at V and 4 bases at J, with 17 bases between the two ends. This CDR3 has 15 amino acids. CDR3 nucleotide sequence: TGTGCCAGCAGCCGGGGGGCGGGGCGAGGCTATGGCTACACCTTC. As protein: CASSRGAGRGYGYTF. The whole variable domain, remainder taken from reference TRBV5-5 and TRBJ1-2, is DAGVTQSPTHLIKTRGQQVTLRCSPISGHKSVSWYQQVLGQGPQFIFQYYEKEERGRGNFPDRFSARQFPNYSSELNVNALLLGDSALYLCASSRGAGRGYGYTFGSGTRLTVV.

This clone is a singleton in its sample. The V call is TRBV24-1, the J call TRBJ2-3; no definite D call. Germline CDR1 reads KGHDR; CDR2 reads SFDVKD. The CDR3 is 14 residues long. V lost 9 bases to trimming and J lost 6 bases, with 18 bases between them. The CDR3 spells CATQPRGARDTQYF. For the CDR3, the DNA is TGTGCCACCCAACCTCGCGGTGCCCGGGATACGCAGTATTTT.

The chain combines TRBV7-9 with TRBJ2-3; D is uncertain. The germline CDR1 and CDR2 sequences are SEHNR and FQNEAQ (reference sequence). CDR3 length: 17 amino acids. With 5 bases removed from V and 0 bases from J, the gap between germline ends came to 18 bases. The CDR3 DNA is TGTGCCAGCAGCCCTAGAGCGATACTTACTAGCACAGATACGCAGTATTTT. The encoded protein is CASSPRAILTSTDTQYF. Using reference TRBV7-9 and TRBJ2-3 for the parts outside the CDR3, the full variable domain is DTGVSQNPRHKITKRGQNVTFRCDPISEHNRLYWYRQTLGQGPEFLTYFQNEAQLEKSRLLSDRFSAERPKGSFSTLEIQRTEQGDSAMYLCASSPRAILTSTDTQYFGPGTRLTVL.

J is TRBJ1-1 and V is TRBV11-3; no definite D call. Germline V gene lookup returns CDR1 SGHNT and CDR2 YENEEA. The CDR3 length is 13 residues. Trimming removed 5 bases from V and 3 bases from J, with 10 bases in between. In DNA, the CDR3 is TGTGCCAGCAGCACTGGACTGCACACTGAAGCTTTCTTT. Translating gives CASSTGLHTEAFF.

The chain employs TRBV7-2 and TRBJ1-5; D gene ambiguous. Germline V gene lookup returns CDR1 SGHTA and CDR2 FQGNSA. V lost 7 bases and J lost 2, with 18 bases in between. The CDR3 has 16 amino acids. Written as DNA, the CDR3 is TGTGCCAGCACCCTAACCCCCGGGAATGGCAATCAGCCCCAGCATTTT. Its protein is CASTLTPGNGNQPQHF.

This rearrangement joins TRBV12-5 to TRBJ2-5, with D maybe TRBD2 (6 bases). CDR1 is LGHNT, CDR2 FRNRAP, per germline. The CDR3 sequence is 14 residues long. V lost 1 base, J lost 1 base, and 7 bases lay in between. The CDR3 DNA reads TGTGCTAGTGGTTTGGGGAGGGCCCAAGAGACCCAGTACTTC. It codes for CASGLGRAQETQYF.

V is TRBV18 and J is TRBJ1-5, with D perhaps matching TRBD1 (5 bases). The CDR3 totals 15 residues. V was trimmed by 3 bases and J by 5 bases, leaving 14 bases between them. Germline lookup yields CDR1 KGHSH and CDR2 LQKENI. The CDR3 region has the DNA TGTGCCAGCTCACCCCTGGGGGGGAGTGATCAGCCCCAGCATTTT. Protein sequence: CASSPLGGSDQPQHF.

V is TRBV18 and J is TRBJ1-2, with D perhaps TRBD1 (5 bases). The CDR3 has 14 residues. Germline V gene sequence: CDR1 KGHSH, CDR2 LQKENI. V shed 0 bases and J shed 8 bases, with 13 bases lying between them. The CDR3 is CASSPPPGRIGYTF. In nucleotides, the CDR3 is TGTGCCAGCTCACCACCGCCAGGGCGGATCGGCTACACCTTC.

This clone showed up just once. The chain has TRBV4-1 and TRBJ1-1; D unresolved. The V and J ends lost 1 base and 1 base respectively, with 10 bases between them. The length of the CDR3 is 15 residues. The V gene's germline CDR1 is MGHRA and CDR2 YSYEKL. The CDR3 DNA follows: TGCGCCAGCAGCCAAGTGGCGTGGGCGAACACTGAAGCTTTCTTT. This codes for CASSQVAWANTEAFF.

The chain employs TRBV20-1 and TRBJ2-1, with a weak D call TRBD2 (6 bases). The CDR3 covers 11 residues. Trimming removed 6 bases at V and 16 bases at J, with 19 bases between. Per germline, CDR1 DFQATT and CDR2 SNEGSKA (reference sequence). In DNA form, the CDR3 reads TGCAGTGCCCGTGGCGGGGCCTTCCCTTTCTTC. Its protein is CSARGGAFPFF.

V is TRBV10-2 and J is TRBJ2-7, with D possibly matching TRBD2 (6 bases). This CDR3 comprises 14 residues. V was shortened by 8 bases and J by 0 bases, with 14 bases between the two germline ends. Germline lookup yields CDR1 WSHSY and CDR2 SAAADI. The CDR3 is CASRRGSSSYEQYF. DNA of the CDR3: TGCGCCAGCCGGCGGGGCTCCAGCTCCTACGAGCAGTACTTC.

The chain links TRBV7-6 to TRBJ2-1; TRBD1 is a possible D gene (6 bases). Germline lookup yields CDR1 SGHVS and CDR2 FNYEAQ. Deletions cut 3 bases from V and 12 bases from J, with 12 bases between. The CDR3 consists of 12 residues. This chain's CDR3 is CASSLDSGVQFF. CDR3 DNA sequence: TGTGCCAGCAGCTTGGACTCAGGGGTGCAGTTCTTC.

V gene TRBV28 combines with J gene TRBJ1-5; the D gene is possibly TRBD1 (6 bases). The CDR3 runs 14 residues. V shed 8 bases and J shed 5 bases, with 16 bases lying between them. Germline V gene lookup returns CDR1 MDHEN and CDR2 SYDVKM. In DNA, the CDR3 is TGTGCCAGCCAGGGGAGTGGCGGATATCAGCCCCAGCATTTT. Translated, it gives CASQGSGGYQPQHF.

J is TRBJ2-2 and V is TRBV6-1, with a possible D match to TRBD2 (6 bases). This CDR3 has 13 amino acids. Germline lookup yields CDR1 MNHNS and CDR2 SASEGT. V was shortened by 3 bases and J by 7 bases, with 9 bases between the two germline ends. The CDR3 DNA sequence: TGTGCCAGCAGTGACCGGGAGAACGGGGAGCTGTTTTTT. Protein sequence: CASSDRENGELFF.

The V and J genes are TRBV4-2 and TRBJ1-5; D is unresolved. The germline CDR1 and CDR2 sequences are LGHNA and YNFKEQ. The CDR3 spans 14 residues. The V end was cut by 0 bases, the J end by 4 bases, with 7 bases between. CDR3 residues: CASSQDLRNQPQHF. The DNA of the CDR3 is TGTGCCAGCAGCCAAGATCTCCGGAATCAGCCCCAGCATTTT.

The chain combines TRBV28 with TRBJ2-5, with D possibly being TRBD2 (6 bases). Trimming removed 5 bases at V and 9 bases at J, with 28 bases between. The CDR3 extends over 17 amino acids. Germline V gene sequence: CDR1 MDHEN, CDR2 SYDVKM. This CDR3 reads CASSPHPSGGGFRSQYF. DNA of the CDR3: TGTGCCAGCAGTCCGCATCCTTCTGGGGGAGGTTTCAGATCCCAGTACTTC.

This rearrangement joins TRBV29-1 to TRBJ1-6; D is uncertain. The CDR3 covers 13 residues. Trimming removed 4 bases at V and 7 bases at J, with 11 bases between. Germline-derived CDR1 and CDR2 are SQVTM and ANQGSEA. CDR3 sequence (DNA): TGCAGCGTTGGTATCCACTTGAATTCACCCCTCCACTTT. Amino acids: CSVGIHLNSPLHF.

A single count supports this clone. This chain joins TRBV9 and TRBJ2-7; 9 nucleotides line up with TRBD1. The V gene's germline CDR1 is SGDLS and CDR2 YYNGEE. The length of the CDR3 is 16 residues. Germline trimming cut 4 bases from V and 2 bases from J; bases unmatched to any gene: 10. The CDR3 here is CASSSQPGQGPYEQYF. The CDR3 region has the DNA TGTGCCAGCAGCTCTCAACCGGGACAGGGTCCCTACGAGCAGTACTTC.

The V and J genes are TRBV5-1 and TRBJ1-3, with D uncertain. The CDR3 is 17 residues long. In germline, CDR1 is SGHRS, CDR2 YFSETQ. The V end lost 0 bases, the J end lost 0 bases, and 13 bases lay between the germline ends. The CDR3 is CASSLALGRLSGNTIYF. CDR3 nucleotides: TGCGCCAGCAGCTTGGCCTTAGGCCGACTCTCTGGAAACACCATATATTTT.

The chain uses TRBV24-1 and TRBJ1-4; no definite D call. Germline CDR1 reads KGHDR; CDR2 reads SFDVKD. The CDR3 length is 15 residues. The V end lost 0 bases, the J end lost 8 bases, and 12 bases lay between the germline ends. CDR3 sequence reads: CATSDLAGLAEKLFF. DNA for the CDR3: TGTGCCACCAGTGATTTGGCGGGGTTAGCGGAAAAACTGTTTTTT.

This chain connects TRBV7-2 to TRBJ2-5, with D tentatively TRBD1 (5 bases). The germline V gene has CDR1 SGHTA and CDR2 FQGNSA. The CDR3 is 16 residues long. Deletions cut 1 base from V and 5 bases from J, with 17 bases between. The chain's CDR3 is CASSLEGQGLGETQYF. CDR3 DNA: TGTGCCAGCAGCTTAGAGGGGCAGGGCCTGGGGGAGACCCAGTACTTC.

V is TRBV28 and J is TRBJ2-7; 8 bases match TRBD1. This CDR3 spans 16 amino acids. Per germline, CDR1 MDHEN and CDR2 SYDVKM. V lost 2 bases to trimming and J lost 2 bases; unmatched junction nucleotides: 8. The DNA for the CDR3 is TGTGCCAGCAGTTTAGGAGGGGGACAGGTTACCTACGAGCAGTACTTC. This sequence encodes CASSLGGGQVTYEQYF.

The chain combines TRBV11-2 with TRBJ2-7, with TRBD2 matching over 8 bases. V was pared by 3 bases and J by 7 bases, with 11 bases of the junction left unmatched. The CDR3 is 15 residues long. The germline CDR1 and CDR2 sequences are SGHAT and FQNNGV. CDR3 DNA: TGTGCCAGCAGCTTCCCTGGAGCGGGAGTTTGGGAGCAGTACTTC. Its protein product is CASSFPGAGVWEQYF.